The 10 T cell receptor beta chains listed next were all sequenced from one sample in a study of blood T cell repertoires in COVID-19. The data were produced by immunoSEQ multiplex PCR, yet TCRdb's version contains in-frame clones alone and is incomplete. The sample holds about 49,000 clones, 87% seen once. The material sequenced was peripheral blood. The receptors stem from an elderly woman with COVID-19, enrolled during active disease.

The chain joins TRBV20-1 to TRBJ2-7; TRBD2 is a possible D gene (5 bases). The V gene's germline CDR1 is DFQATT and CDR2 SNEGSKA (reference sequence). This CDR3 spans 13 amino acids. Deletions cut 3 bases from V and 3 bases from J, with 12 bases between. As DNA, the CDR3 is TGCAGTGCTAGTGGAGGAATTAACTACGAGCAGTACTTC. Translated, it gives CSASGGINYEQYF.

The chain couples TRBV6-4 to TRBJ1-1; a weak D match, TRBD1 (6 bases). The length of the CDR3 is 13 residues. The V and J ends lost 4 bases and 8 bases respectively, with 14 bases between them. Germline V lookup: CDR1 MRHNA, CDR2 SNTAGT. The CDR3 here is CASSATRGREAFF. The CDR3 bases are TGTGCCAGCAGTGCCACGCGGGGGCGGGAAGCTTTCTTT.

The chain employs TRBV4-1 and TRBJ2-1; TRBD2 agrees at 8 bases. Germline trimming cut 0 bases from V and 7 bases from J; bases unmatched to any gene: 11. Germline V lookup: CDR1 MGHRA, CDR2 YSYEKL. CDR3 length equals 17 residues. CDR3 sequence (DNA): TGCGCCAGCAGCCAAGAAGGGATCCTAGCGGGTGGGAATGAGCAGTTCTTC. Translation gives CASSQEGILAGGNEQFF.

The CDR3 sequence is CASSQDVTGGYQPQHF. The DNA of the CDR3 is TGCGCCAGCAGCCAAGATGTCACGGGGGGTTATCAGCCCCAGCATTTT. The chain combines TRBV4-1 with TRBJ1-5; TRBD1 is a possible D gene (5 bases). V gave up 0 bases and J gave up 5 bases, with 14 bases separating them. The CDR3 extends over 16 amino acids. CDR1 is MGHRA, CDR2 YSYEKL, per germline.

The CDR3: CASNPDRDDNEQFF. CDR3 DNA: TGTGCCAGCAACCCGGACAGGGACGACAATGAGCAGTTCTTC. This chain joins TRBV6-5 and TRBJ2-1; 8 nucleotides match TRBD1. Germline CDR1 and CDR2: MNHEY and SVGAGI. The CDR3 spans 14 residues. V lost 7 bases, J lost 5 bases, and 7 bases stayed unmatched.

The rearrangement joins TRBV6-6 to TRBJ1-1; D unresolved. This CDR3 has 14 amino acids. Deletions cut 4 bases from V and 5 bases from J, with 14 bases between. CDR1 and CDR2 from the germline V gene are MNHNY and SVGAGI (reference sequence). CDR3 coding DNA: TGTGCCAGCAGTTCCCGGGGAGGTAGAACTGAAGCTTTCTTT. Its protein is CASSSRGGRTEAFF.

V is TRBV6-1 and J is TRBJ1-1; TRBD1 matches at 9 bases. V shed 3 bases and J 10 bases; nucleotides not matched to a gene: 9. In germline, CDR1 is MNHNS, CDR2 SASEGT. The CDR3 runs to 14 residues. CDR3 loop: CASSEDRGMGRAFF. The CDR3 DNA reads TGTGCCAGCAGTGAGGACAGGGGAATGGGTAGAGCTTTCTTT.

The chain joins TRBV3-1 (or the pseudogene TRBV3-2) to TRBJ2-3, with TRBD1 matching 8 bases. The CDR3 loop spans 17 amino acids. Germline values: CDR1 LGHDT, CDR2 YNNKEL (reference sequence). The ends lost 4 bases at V and 4 bases at J; junction bases unmatched: 13. The CDR3 DNA reads as TGTGCCAGCAGCCCGCAAATCGGACAGGGTACGGCAGATACGCAGTATTTT. Its protein is CASSPQIGQGTADTQYF.

The rearrangement uses TRBV7-2 and TRBJ2-1; no definite D call. CDR1 is SGHTA and CDR2 is FQGNSA in the germline V gene. CDR3 length: 14 residues. V dropped 2 bases and J dropped 6 bases, with 11 bases sitting between them. CDR3 bases: TGTGCCAGCAGCTTAACACTAATTCTCAATGAGCAGTTCTTC. Its protein product is CASSLTLILNEQFF. Variable domain in full (rest from reference TRBV7-2 and TRBJ2-1): GAGVSQSPSNKVTEKGKDVELRCDPISGHTALYWYRQSLGQGLEFLIYFQGNSAPDKSGLPSDRFSAERTGGSVSTLTIQRTQQEDSAVYLCASSLTLILNEQFFGPGTRLTVL.

V and J are TRBV19 and TRBJ1-5, with 10 bases identical to TRBD1. This CDR3 spans 15 amino acids. Germline V gene data show CDR1 as LNHDA and CDR2 as SQIVND (reference sequence). The V and J ends lost 5 bases and 6 bases, in that order; junction bases with no gene match: 7. The CDR3 DNA sequence: TGTGCCAGTAGTGACAGGGGGCGTATCGGTCAGCCCCAGCATTTT. This encodes CASSDRGRIGQPQHF.